This TCR beta chain was profiled in a study of neurological immune-mediated disorders (dated by TCRdb to the late 2010s). A note on the overall study: Among the approximately 35 multiple sclerosis patients, 31 had relapsing-remitting MS and 3 had secondary progressive MS. Longitudinal samples, technical triplicates and paired sorted CD4+ and CD8+ T-cell subsets, alongside PBMC samples, were included among the roughly 98 TCR-beta libraries. Longitudinal HAM/TSP donors and healthy donors each had 3 time-points at intervals of about 3-40 months. The study compared peripheral blood TCR-beta repertoires of HTLV-I-associated myelopathy (HAM/TSP) patients, multiple sclerosis patients and healthy controls using UMI-based sequencing. The cohort included about 70 subjects: roughly 15 with HAM/TSP, some 35 with multiple sclerosis, and 20 healthy controls.

In this sample, this clonotype turned up many times. Its antigen remains undetermined. Base-call qualities are not available, and no considerably larger clone is one nucleotide away. The CDR3 holds 12 amino acids from the cysteine to the phenylalanine. Kept here is only the CDR3 DNA, which spans 36 bases and is read in frame from base 1. The germline V gene supplies CDR1 SQVTM and CDR2 ANQGSEA. Deletion took 3 bases off V and 4 bases off J, with a span of 9 bases between the germline ends. Results the study describes overall, beyond this receptor: No association of the MS cluster with clinical or MRI features was observed, and the need for larger cohorts was stated by the authors. No identical CDR3 amino acid sequences were found to be shared among expanded clones across subjects, suggesting that TCR-beta repertoires were private in all groups. Phylogenetic analysis grouped repertoires from 18 of 34 MS patients into a cluster of related CDR3 sequences, suggesting a possible repertoire-level signature. TCR clonal expansion was greatest in HAM/TSP patients and smallest in MS patients, who ranked below even healthy controls.

Reading the label with the study, this specimen's time point is: longitudinal time-point 2. For the unsorted PBMC libraries, 2 million PBMCs were stored in RNAlater at -80 degrees C until RNA extraction and were used to generate the libraries. The multiple sclerosis patients were enrolled in a US clinical protocol that evaluated disease progression with magnetic resonance imaging. PBMCs were separated from peripheral blood using Ficoll-Hypaque density gradient centrifugation and then cryopreserved in liquid nitrogen. cDNA was synthesized by template-switch 5'RACE using a primer carrying a 10-nucleotide random unique molecular identifier by which each TCR transcript was tagged. Every sequencing run yielded over 170 million TCR-beta sequences covering 15-18 subjects. The RNeasy kit was used to extract total RNA. The KAPA Real-time Library Amplification kit was used to amplify TCR-beta VDJ regions with primers targeting the TCR constant region and the 5'RACE anchor. Sample indexes and Illumina adaptors were added in a first PCR, after which library yield was increased in a second PCR. After purification with Ampure beads, the TCR product of roughly 650 bp was size-selected on a 2% E-gel SizeSelection system. Before pooling, library quality was checked on a Bioanalyzer, concentration was measured with Qubit, and libraries were quantified with the Kapa Library Quantification kit. Paired-end 2 x 150 bp sequencing of the libraries was performed on an Illumina HiSeq 2500. To increase sequence diversity, roughly 24-31% phiX was spiked into each library pool. The original methods were these. The quality-filtered reads were processed with the UMI-based MiGEC pipeline, whose error correction step removed more than 80% of the raw TCR sequences. IMGT germline references were used for alignment of VDJ genes, and clonotypes were defined by a unique CDR3 amino acid sequence together with V-J genes. Clonal expansion, Shannon diversity and CDR3 relatedness were evaluated with VDJtools (CalcPairwiseDistances, ClusterSamples), while phylogenetic trees were built in CLCbio workbench. Using coefficient-of-variation modelling across technical triplicates, the study counted a clone as expanded if it had at least 8 unique UMIs. TCRdb reworked the public reads: Q25 trimming with fastp, MiXCR clone assembly, productive beta chains retained. Rows matching on CDR3 protein sequence are summarized as one entry with the most common DNA and genes. The authors' filters were not applied to this entry. The sample has over 75,000 distinct CDR3 sequences on record, nearly 6% of them singletons. 7.9% of the sample is taken by the ten largest.

Sequencing was carried out using PBMCs. This receptor chain uses TRBV29-1 and TRBJ1-1; too little of a D gene remains to name it. The receptor was derived from a woman aged 55-70 years with multiple sclerosis. The CDR3 has the sequence CSVDPWSTEAFF. The bases are TGCAGCGTTGACCCTTGGAGCACTGAAGCTTTCTTT. With all but the CDR3 taken from the reference TRBV29-1 and TRBJ1-1 genes, the full variable domain is: SAVISQKPSRDICQRGTSLTIQCQVDSQVTMMFWYRQQPGQSLTLIATANQGSEATYESGFVIDKFPISRPNLTFSTLTVSNMSPEDSSIYLCSVDPWSTEAFFGQGTRLTVV.